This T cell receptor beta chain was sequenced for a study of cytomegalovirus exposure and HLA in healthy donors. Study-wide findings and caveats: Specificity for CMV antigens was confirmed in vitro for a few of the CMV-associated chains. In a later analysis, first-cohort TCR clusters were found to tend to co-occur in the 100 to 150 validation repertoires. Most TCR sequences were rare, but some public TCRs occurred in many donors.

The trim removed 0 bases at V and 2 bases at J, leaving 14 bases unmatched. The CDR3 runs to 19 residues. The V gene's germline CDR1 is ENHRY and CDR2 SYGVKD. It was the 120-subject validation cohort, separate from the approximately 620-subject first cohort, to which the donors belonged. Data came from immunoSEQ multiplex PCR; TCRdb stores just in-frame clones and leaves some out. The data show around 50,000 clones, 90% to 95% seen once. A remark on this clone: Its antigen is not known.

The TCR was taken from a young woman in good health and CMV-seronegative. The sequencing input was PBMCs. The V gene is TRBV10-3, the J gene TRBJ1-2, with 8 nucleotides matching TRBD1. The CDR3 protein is CAISESPMAGGLPNYGYTF. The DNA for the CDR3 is TGTGCCATCAGTGAGTCTCCGATGGCAGGGGGCTTACCCAACTATGGCTACACCTTC.